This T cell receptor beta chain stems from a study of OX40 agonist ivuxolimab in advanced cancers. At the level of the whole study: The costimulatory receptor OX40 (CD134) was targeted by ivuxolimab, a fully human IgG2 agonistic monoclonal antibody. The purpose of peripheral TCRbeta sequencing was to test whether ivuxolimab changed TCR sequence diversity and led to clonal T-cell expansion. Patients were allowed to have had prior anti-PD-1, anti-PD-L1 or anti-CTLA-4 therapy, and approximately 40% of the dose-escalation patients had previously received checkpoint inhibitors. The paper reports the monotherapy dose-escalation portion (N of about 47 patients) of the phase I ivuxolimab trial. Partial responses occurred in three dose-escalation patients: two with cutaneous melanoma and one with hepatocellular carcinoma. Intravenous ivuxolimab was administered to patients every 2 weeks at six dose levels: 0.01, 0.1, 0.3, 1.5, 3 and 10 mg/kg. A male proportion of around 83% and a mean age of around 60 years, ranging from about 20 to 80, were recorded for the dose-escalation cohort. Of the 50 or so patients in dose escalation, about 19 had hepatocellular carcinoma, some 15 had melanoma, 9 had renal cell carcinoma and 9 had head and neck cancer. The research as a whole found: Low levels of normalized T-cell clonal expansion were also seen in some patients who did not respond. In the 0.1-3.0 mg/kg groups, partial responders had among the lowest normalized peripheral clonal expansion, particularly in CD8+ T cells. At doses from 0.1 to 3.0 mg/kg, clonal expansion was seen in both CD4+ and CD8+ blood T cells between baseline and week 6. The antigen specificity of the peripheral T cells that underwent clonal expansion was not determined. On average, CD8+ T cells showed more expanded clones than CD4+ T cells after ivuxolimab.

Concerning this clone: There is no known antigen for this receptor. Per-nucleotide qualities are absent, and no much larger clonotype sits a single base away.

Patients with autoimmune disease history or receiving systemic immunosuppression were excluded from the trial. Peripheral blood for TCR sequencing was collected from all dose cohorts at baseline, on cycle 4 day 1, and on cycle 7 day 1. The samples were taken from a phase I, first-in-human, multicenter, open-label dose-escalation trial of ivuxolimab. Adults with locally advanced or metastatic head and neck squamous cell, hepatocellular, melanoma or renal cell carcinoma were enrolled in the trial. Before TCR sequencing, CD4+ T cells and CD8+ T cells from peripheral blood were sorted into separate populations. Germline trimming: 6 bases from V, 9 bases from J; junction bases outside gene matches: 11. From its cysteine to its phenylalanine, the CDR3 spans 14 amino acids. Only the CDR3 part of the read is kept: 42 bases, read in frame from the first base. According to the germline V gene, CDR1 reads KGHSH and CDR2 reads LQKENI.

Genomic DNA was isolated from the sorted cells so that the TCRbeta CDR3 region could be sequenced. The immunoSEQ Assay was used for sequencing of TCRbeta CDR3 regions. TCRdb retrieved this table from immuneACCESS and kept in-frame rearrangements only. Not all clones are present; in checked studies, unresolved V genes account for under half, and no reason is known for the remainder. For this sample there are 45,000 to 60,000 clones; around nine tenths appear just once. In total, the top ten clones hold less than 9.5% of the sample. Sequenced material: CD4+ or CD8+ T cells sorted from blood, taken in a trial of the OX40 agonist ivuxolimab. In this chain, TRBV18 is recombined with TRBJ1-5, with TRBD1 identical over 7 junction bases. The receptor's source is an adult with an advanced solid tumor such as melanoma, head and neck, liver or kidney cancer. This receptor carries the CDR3 CASSAGQNRGPQHF. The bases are TGTGCCAGCTCGGCGGGACAGAACAGGGGGCCCCAGCATTTT.